This passage covers 14 T cell receptor beta chains from one sample sequenced in a study of technical replicates of blood from a few donors. Sequencing was performed with immunoSEQ multiplex PCR; in TCRdb, only in-frame clones are kept and a portion is missing. The sample shows some 14,000 clones, around 80% of them seen only once. Sequencing was performed on PBMCs. The receptors come from a human donor in good health.

The rearrangement links TRBV7-2 to TRBJ2-1, with 7 bases identical to TRBD2. This CDR3 region has 17 residues. Germline CDR1 is SGHTA and CDR2 is FQGNSA. The V gene end was trimmed by 3 bases and the J gene end by 7 bases; junction bases not matched to a gene: 15. This CDR3 is CASSFFAGALTGNEQFF. The CDR3 nucleotides are TGTGCCAGCAGCTTCTTTGCGGGAGCCCTCACGGGGAATGAGCAGTTCTTC.

V gene TRBV14 combines with J gene TRBJ2-1; D remains ambiguous. Trimming pared 4 bases from V and 5 bases from J, leaving 9 bases between. CDR3 length: 13 residues. Looked up from germline, CDR1 is SGHDN and CDR2 is FVKESK. The CDR3 coding sequence is TGTGCCAGCAGCCTGCTTGTAGACAATGAGCAGTTCTTC. It codes for CASSLLVDNEQFF.

V and J are TRBV5-1 and TRBJ2-7; 12 bases agree with TRBD2. The CDR3 contains 15 residues. Trimming at V came to 3 bases and at J to 3 bases, leaving 4 bases not matched to a gene. Per the germline V gene, CDR1 is SGHRS and CDR2 is YFSETQ. CDR3 DNA sequence: TGCGCCAGCAGCTCGCTAGCGGGAGGGAACTACGAGCAGTACTTC. Protein: CASSSLAGGNYEQYF.

The rearrangement uses TRBV27 and TRBJ2-7, with 12 bases lining up with TRBD2. In germline, CDR1 is MNHEY, CDR2 SMNVEV (reference sequence). V shed 5 bases and J 4 bases; nucleotides not matched to a gene: 3. The CDR3 has 14 residues. CDR3 sequence (DNA): TGTGCCAGCAGTAATCTAGCGGGAGGGTACGAGCAGTACTTC. Its protein product is CASSNLAGGYEQYF.

The chain links TRBV2 to TRBJ1-5; maybe TRBD1 (6 bases). The germline V gene has CDR1 SNHLY and CDR2 FYNNEI. Trimming shortened V by 6 bases and J by 7 bases, and 16 bases separated the two germline ends. The CDR3 consists of 14 residues. The CDR3 bases are TGTGCCAGCAGCTCACAGGGAAACGGGCAGCCCCAGCATTTT. Translating gives CASSSQGNGQPQHF.

This rearrangement joins TRBV30 to TRBJ1-2; no clear D gene. Per the germline V gene, CDR1 is GTSNPN and CDR2 is SVGIG (reference sequence). V lost 3 bases, J lost 4 bases, and 12 bases lay in between. The CDR3 is 13 residues long. CDR3: CAWRAPGGYGYTF. In nucleotides, the CDR3 is TGTGCCTGGAGGGCCCCAGGAGGCTATGGCTACACCTTC.

The genes are TRBV11-2 and TRBJ2-1; 9 bases fit TRBD1. This CDR3 has 15 amino acids. The germline gives CDR1 SGHAT, CDR2 FQNNGV. V was clipped by 3 bases and J by 4 bases; unmatched bases: 4. The CDR3 loop is CASSFETGGYNEQFF. DNA for the CDR3: TGTGCCAGCAGCTTTGAGACAGGGGGTTACAATGAGCAGTTCTTC. The whole variable domain, filled in from reference TRBV11-2 and TRBJ2-1, reads EAGVAQSPRYKIIEKRQSVAFWCNPISGHATLYWYQQILGQGPKLLIQFQNNGVVDDSQLPKDRFSAERLKGVDSTLKIQPAKLEDSAVYLCASSFETGGYNEQFFGPGTRLTVL.

V gene TRBV11-2 combines with J gene TRBJ2-7; D unclear. Trimming pared 5 bases from V and 3 bases from J, leaving 8 bases between. CDR3 size: 12 residues. Germline V lookup: CDR1 SGHAT, CDR2 FQNNGV. The CDR3 loop is CASSARLYEQYF. In DNA form, the CDR3 reads TGTGCCAGCAGCGCCCGACTCTACGAGCAGTACTTC.

This clone was recorded once. The J gene is TRBJ2-3, the V gene TRBV6-4, with 9 bases lining up with TRBD2. Germline CDR1 is MRHNA and CDR2 is SNTAGT. With V trimmed by 8 bases and J by 3 bases, 9 bases remained unmatched. This CDR3 is built from 15 residues. The CDR3 region has the DNA TGTGCCAGCTCGGAGGGGACTAGCCCAACAGATACGCAGTATTTT. Its protein product is CASSEGTSPTDTQYF.

This clone appeared a single time. J is TRBJ2-1 and V is TRBV10-1; tentatively, D is TRBD2 (5 bases). From germline, CDR1 is WNHNN and CDR2 SYGVQD (reference sequence). CDR3 length: 15 amino acids. V was pared by 0 bases and J by 5 bases, with 11 bases between. The CDR3, as DNA: TGCGCCAGCAGTGAGTCGAGGAGGTGGAACAATGAGCAGTTCTTC. This translates into CASSESRRWNNEQFF.

This clone was seen only a few times. V usage is TRBV29-1 and J usage is TRBJ2-3; TRBD1 aligns across 9 bases. CDR1 is SQVTM and CDR2 is ANQGSEA in the germline V gene. J was trimmed by 3 bases and V by 6 bases; bases with no gene match: 10. CDR3 length equals 15 residues. Here the CDR3 DNA reads TGCAGCGTGAAGCGACAGGGGGGCGAGACAGATACGCAGTATTTT. This encodes CSVKRQGGETDTQYF.

This clone has a single count. The genes are TRBV10-3 and TRBJ2-7; D gene uncertain. Germline V gene data show CDR1 as ENHRY and CDR2 as SYGVKD. The V gene lost 4 bases and the J gene lost 5 bases, with 6 bases spanning the gap. The CDR3 spans 11 residues. The CDR3 spells CAISAQDEQYF. The CDR3 region has the DNA TGTGCCATCAGTGCCCAGGACGAGCAGTACTTC.

The genes are TRBV5-1 and TRBJ1-5; 7 positions match TRBD1. Losses at the gene ends were 1 base for V and 7 bases for J; bases not matched to a gene: 5. The CDR3 is 14 amino acids. The germline gives CDR1 SGHRS, CDR2 YFSETQ. The CDR3, as DNA: TGCGCCAGCAGCTTGCGACAGGGTGGCCAGCCCCAGCATTTT. Protein product: CASSLRQGGQPQHF.

The V call is TRBV6-5, the J call TRBJ2-3, with TRBD2 as a possible D gene (6 bases). V was shortened by 5 bases and J by 1 base, with 13 bases between the two germline ends. CDR3 length equals 15 residues. Germline V gene sequence: CDR1 MNHEY, CDR2 SVGAGI. In DNA form, the CDR3 reads TGTGCCAGCAGTCGAACTAGCATAGGCACAGATACGCAGTATTTT. Translation: CASSRTSIGTDTQYF.